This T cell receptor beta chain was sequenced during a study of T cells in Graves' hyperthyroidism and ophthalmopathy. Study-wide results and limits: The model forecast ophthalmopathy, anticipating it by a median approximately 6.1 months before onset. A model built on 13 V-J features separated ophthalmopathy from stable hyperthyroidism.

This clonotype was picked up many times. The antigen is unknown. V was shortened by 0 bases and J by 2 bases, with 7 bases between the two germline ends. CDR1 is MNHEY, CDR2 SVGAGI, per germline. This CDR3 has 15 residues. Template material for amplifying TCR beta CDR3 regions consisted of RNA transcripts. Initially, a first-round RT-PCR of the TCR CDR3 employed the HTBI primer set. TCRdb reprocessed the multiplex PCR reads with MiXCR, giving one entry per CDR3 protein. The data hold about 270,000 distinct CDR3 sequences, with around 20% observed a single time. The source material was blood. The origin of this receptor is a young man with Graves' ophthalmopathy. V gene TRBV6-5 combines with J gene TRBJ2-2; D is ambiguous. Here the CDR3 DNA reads TGTGCCAGCAGTTACTCGCCCAGAAACACCGGGGAGCTGTTTTTT. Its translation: CASSYSPRNTGELFF.